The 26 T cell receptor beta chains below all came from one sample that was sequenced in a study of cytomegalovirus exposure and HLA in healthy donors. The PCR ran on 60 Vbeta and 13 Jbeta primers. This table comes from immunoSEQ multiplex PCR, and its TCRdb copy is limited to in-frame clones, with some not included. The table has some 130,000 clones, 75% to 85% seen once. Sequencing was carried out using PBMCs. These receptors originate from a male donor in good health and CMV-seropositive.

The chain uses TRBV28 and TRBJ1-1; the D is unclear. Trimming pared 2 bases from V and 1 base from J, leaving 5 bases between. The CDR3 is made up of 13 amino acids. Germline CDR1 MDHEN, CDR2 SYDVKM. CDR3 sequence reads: CASSLAGNTEAFF. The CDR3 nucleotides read TGTGCCAGCAGTTTAGCGGGGAACACTGAAGCTTTCTTT. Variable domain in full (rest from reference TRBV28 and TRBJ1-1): DVKVTQSSRYLVKRTGEKVFLECVQDMDHENMFWYRQDPGLGLRLIYFSYDVKMKEKGDIPEGYSVSREKKERFSLILESASTNQTSMYLCASSLAGNTEAFFGQGTRLTVV.

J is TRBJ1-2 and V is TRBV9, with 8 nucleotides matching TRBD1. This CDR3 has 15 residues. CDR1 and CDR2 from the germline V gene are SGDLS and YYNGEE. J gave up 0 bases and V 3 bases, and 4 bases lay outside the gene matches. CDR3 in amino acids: CASSAGTGPNYGYTF. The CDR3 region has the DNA TGTGCCAGCAGCGCCGGGACAGGTCCTAACTATGGCTACACCTTC.

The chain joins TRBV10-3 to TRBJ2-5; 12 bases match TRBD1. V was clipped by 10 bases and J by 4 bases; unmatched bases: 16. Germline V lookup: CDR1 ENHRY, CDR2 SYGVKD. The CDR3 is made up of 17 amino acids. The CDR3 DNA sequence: TGTGCCACGGAGACCGGGACAGGGGGCGGAATGATAGAGACCCAGTACTTC. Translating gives CATETGTGGGMIETQYF.

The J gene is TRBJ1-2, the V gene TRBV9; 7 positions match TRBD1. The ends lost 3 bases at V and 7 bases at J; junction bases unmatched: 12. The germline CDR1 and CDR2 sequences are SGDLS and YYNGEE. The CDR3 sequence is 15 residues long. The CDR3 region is CASSAQTTGAGGYTF. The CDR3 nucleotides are TGTGCCAGCAGCGCACAGACAACAGGGGCTGGTGGCTACACCTTC.

This chain's CDR3 is CASSLDDRGQLAGEETQYF. Here the CDR3 DNA reads TGTGCCAGCAGCTTAGACGACAGGGGGCAGCTAGCGGGAGAAGAGACCCAGTACTTC. The genes are TRBV11-1 and TRBJ2-5; D tentatively reads TRBD1 or TRBD2 (10 bases each). Deletions cut 1 base from V and 3 bases from J, with 24 bases between. Germline V gene sequence: CDR1 SGHAT, CDR2 FQDESV (reference sequence). The CDR3 spans 19 residues.

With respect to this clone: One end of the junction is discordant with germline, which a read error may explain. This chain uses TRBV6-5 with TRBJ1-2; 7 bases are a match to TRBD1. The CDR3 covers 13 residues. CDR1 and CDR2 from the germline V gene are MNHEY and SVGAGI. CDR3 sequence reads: CAGRNNRGYGYTF. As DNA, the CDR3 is TGTGCCGGCAGGAACAACAGGGGCTATGGCTACACCTTC.

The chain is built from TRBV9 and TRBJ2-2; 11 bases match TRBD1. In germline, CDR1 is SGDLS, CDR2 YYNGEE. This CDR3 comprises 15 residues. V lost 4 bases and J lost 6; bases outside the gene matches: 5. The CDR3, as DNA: TGTGCCAGCAGCCTTCGGACAGGGGGCCCCGGGGAGCTGTTTTTT. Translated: CASSLRTGGPGELFF.

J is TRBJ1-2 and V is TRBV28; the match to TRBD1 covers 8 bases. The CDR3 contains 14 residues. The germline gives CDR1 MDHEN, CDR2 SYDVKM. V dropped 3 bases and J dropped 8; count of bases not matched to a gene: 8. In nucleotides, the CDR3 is TGTGCCAGCAGTTTCAGGGGGCAACGAGTGGGCTACACCTTC. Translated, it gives CASSFRGQRVGYTF.

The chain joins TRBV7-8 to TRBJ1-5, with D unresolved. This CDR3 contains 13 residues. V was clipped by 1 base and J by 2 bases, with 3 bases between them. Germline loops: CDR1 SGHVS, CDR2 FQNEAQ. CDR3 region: CASSLVGNQPQHF. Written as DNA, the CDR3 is TGTGCCAGCAGCTTAGTAGGCAATCAGCCCCAGCATTTT.

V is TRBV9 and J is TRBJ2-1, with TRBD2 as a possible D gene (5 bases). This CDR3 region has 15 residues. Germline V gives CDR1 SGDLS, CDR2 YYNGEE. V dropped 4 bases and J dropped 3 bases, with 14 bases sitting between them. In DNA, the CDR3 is TGTGCCAGCAGCACGGGAATAGCAGGCTACAATGAGCAGTTCTTC. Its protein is CASSTGIAGYNEQFF.

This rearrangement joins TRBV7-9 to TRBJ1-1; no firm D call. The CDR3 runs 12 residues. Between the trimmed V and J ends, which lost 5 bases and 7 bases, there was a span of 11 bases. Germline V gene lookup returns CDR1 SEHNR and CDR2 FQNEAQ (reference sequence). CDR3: CASSLEIYEAFF. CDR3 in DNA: TGTGCCAGCAGCCTTGAGATCTATGAAGCTTTCTTT.

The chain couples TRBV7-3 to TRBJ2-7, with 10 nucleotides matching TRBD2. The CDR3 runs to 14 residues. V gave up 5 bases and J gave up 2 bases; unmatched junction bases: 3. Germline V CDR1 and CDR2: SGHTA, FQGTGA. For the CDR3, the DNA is TGTGCCAGCAGCCCGGGACTAGCGACCTACGAGCAGTACTTC. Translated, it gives CASSPGLATYEQYF.

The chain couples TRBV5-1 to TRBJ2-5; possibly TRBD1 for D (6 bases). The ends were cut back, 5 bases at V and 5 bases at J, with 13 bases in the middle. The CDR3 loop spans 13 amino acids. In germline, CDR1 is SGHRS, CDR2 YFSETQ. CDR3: CASSDQGSETQYF. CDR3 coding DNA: TGCGCCAGCAGTGATCAGGGGAGCGAGACCCAGTACTTC.

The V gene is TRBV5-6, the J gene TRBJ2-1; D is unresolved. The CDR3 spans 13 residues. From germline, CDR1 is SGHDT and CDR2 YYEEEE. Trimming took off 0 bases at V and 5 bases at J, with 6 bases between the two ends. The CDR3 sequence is CASSLVQNNEQFF. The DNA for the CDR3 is TGTGCCAGCAGCTTGGTACAGAACAATGAGCAGTTCTTC.

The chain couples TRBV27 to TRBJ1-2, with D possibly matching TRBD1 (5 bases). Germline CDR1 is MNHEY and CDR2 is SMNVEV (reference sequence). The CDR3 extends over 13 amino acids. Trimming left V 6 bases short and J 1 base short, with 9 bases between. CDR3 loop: CASRGGNNYGYTF. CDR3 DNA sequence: TGTGCCAGCAGGGGGGGGAATAACTATGGCTACACCTTC.

The CDR3 nucleotides are TGTGCCAGTACCCCTGTGCTCGGAGGACTAGCGGGATCAGAGACCCAGTACTTC. The encoded protein is CASTPVLGGLAGSETQYF. The genes are TRBV19 and TRBJ2-5; 12 bases line up with TRBD2. Germline trimming cut 7 bases from V and 4 bases from J; bases unmatched to any gene: 16. The germline gives CDR1 LNHDA, CDR2 SQIVND (reference sequence). There are 18 residues in the CDR3.

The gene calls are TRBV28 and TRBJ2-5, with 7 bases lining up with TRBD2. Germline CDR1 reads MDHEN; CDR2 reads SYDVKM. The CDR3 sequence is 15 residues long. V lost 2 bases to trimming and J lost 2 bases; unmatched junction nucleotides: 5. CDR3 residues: CASSLNWGGQETQYF. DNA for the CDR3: TGTGCCAGCAGTTTAAACTGGGGGGGGCAAGAGACCCAGTACTTC.

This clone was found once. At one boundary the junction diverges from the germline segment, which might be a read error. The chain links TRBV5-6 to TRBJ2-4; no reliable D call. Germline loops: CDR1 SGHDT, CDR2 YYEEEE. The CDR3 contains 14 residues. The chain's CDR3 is CASSLKVSKNSQYF. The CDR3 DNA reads TGTGCCAGCAGCTTGAAAGTGAGCAAAAACAGTCAGTACTTC.

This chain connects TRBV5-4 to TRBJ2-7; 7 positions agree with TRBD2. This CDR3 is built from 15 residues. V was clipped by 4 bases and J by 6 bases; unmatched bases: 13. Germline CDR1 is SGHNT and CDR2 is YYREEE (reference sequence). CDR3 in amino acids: CASSPDAGRASEQYF. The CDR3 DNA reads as TGTGCCAGCAGCCCCGACGCAGGGAGGGCCTCCGAGCAGTACTTC.

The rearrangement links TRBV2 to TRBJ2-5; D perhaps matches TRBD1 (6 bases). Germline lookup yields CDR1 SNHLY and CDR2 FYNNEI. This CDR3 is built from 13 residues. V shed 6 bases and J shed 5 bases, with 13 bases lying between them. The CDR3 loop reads CASRETGIETQYF. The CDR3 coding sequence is TGTGCCAGCAGAGAGACAGGCATTGAGACCCAGTACTTC.

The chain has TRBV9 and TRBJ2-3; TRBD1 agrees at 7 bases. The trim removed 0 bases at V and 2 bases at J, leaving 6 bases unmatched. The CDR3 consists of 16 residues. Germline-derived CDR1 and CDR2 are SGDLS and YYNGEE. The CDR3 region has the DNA TGTGCCAGCAGCGTAGTAGGGGGCGGTTTCACAGATACGCAGTATTTT. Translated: CASSVVGGGFTDTQYF.

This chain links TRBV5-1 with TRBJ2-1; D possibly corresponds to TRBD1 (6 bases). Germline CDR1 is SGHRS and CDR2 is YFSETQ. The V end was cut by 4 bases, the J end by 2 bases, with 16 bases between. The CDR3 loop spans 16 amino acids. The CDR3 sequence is CASSVGQPMTYNEQFF. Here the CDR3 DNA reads TGCGCCAGCAGCGTCGGACAGCCTATGACCTACAATGAGCAGTTCTTC.

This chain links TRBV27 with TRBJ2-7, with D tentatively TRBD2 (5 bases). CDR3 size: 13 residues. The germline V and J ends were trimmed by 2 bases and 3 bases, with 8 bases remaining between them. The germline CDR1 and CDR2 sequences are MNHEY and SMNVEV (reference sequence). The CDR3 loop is CASSLGLDYEQYF. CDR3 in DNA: TGTGCCAGCAGTTTAGGACTCGACTACGAGCAGTACTTC.

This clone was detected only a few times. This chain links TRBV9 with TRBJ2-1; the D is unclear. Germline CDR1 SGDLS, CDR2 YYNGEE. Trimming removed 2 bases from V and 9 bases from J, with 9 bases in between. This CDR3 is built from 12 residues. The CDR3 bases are TGTGCCAGCAGCGTCCACAGTGGTGAGCAGTTCTTC. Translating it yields CASSVHSGEQFF.

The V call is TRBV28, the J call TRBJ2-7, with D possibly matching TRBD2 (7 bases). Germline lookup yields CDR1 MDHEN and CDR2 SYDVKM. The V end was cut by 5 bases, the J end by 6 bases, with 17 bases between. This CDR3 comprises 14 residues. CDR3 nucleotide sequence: TGTGCCAGCAGTGGTACGGGGGGCGAGCGCGAGCAGTACTTC. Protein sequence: CASSGTGGEREQYF.

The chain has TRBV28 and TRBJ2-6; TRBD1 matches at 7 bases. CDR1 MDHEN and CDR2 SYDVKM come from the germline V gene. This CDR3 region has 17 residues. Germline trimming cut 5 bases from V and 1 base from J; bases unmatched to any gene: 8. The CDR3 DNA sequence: TGTGCCAGCAGTCTAACAGGGGCGGCTTCTGGGGCCAACGTCCTGACTTTC. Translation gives CASSLTGAASGANVLTF.